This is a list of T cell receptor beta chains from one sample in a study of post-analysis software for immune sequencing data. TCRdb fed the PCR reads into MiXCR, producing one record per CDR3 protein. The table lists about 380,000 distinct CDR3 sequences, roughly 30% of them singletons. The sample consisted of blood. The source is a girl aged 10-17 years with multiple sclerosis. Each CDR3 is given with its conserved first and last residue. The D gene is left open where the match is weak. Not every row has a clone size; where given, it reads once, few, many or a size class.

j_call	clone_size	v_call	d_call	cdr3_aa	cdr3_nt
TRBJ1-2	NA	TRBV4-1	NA	CASSHPGGSDGYTF	TGCGCCAGCAGCCACCCCGGGGGATCCGATGGCTACACCTTC
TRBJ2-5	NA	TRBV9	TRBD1	CASSPGGWTETQYF	TGTGCCAGCAGCCCAGGGGGCTGGACGGAGACCCAGTACTTC
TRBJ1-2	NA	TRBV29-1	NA	CSVGDGNYGYTF	TGCAGCGTTGGGGACGGCAACTATGGCTACACCTTC
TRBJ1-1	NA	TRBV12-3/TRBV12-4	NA	CASSQDTEAFF	TGTGCCAGCAGCCAGGACACTGAAGCTTTCTTT
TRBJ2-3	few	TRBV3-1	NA	CASSLSGEDTQYF	TGTGCCAGCAGCCTTTCTGGGGAAGATACGCAGTATTTT
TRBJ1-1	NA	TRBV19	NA	CASTHVWDGRANTEAFF	TGTGCCAGTACCCATGTTTGGGATGGACGAGCGAACACTGAAGCTTTCTTT
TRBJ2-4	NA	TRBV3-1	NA	CASSDRSVRDIQYF	TGTGCCAGCAGCGACCGCTCCGTAAGGGACATTCAGTACTTC
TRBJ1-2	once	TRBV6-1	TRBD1	CASSENGGGAYGYTF	TGTGCCAGCAGTGAAAACGGAGGGGGCGCCTATGGCTACACCTTC
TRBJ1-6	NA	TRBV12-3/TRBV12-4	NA	CASSLNGGNSPLHF	TGTGCCAGCAGCCTCAATGGGGGTAATTCACCCCTCCACTTT
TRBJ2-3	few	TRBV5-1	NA	CASSFKDTQYF	TGCGCCAGCAGCTTTAAAGATACGCAGTATTTT
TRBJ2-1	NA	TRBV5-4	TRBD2	CASSLEGLAGRGQFF	TGTGCCAGCAGCTTGGAGGGACTAGCCGGCAGGGGCCAGTTCTTC
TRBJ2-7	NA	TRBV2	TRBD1	CASSDGTGMVVVYEQYF	TGTGCCAGCAGTGACGGGACAGGGATGGTCGTGGTATACGAGCAGTACTTC
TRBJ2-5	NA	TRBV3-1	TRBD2	CASSLSGLAIREGETQYF	TGTGCCAGCAGCCTTTCGGGACTAGCGATCCGGGAGGGAGAGACCCAGTACTTC
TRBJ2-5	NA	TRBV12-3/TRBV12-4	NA	CASSLRGPLPDLGETQYF	TGTGCCAGCAGTTTAAGGGGACCCCTGCCGGACCTAGGGGAGACCCAGTACTTC
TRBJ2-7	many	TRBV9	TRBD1	CASSPWDSPYEQYF	TGTGCCAGCAGCCCCTGGGACAGTCCCTACGAGCAGTACTTC
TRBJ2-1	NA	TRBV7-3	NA	CASSSPAGEQFF	TGTGCCAGCAGCTCCCCAGCGGGTGAGCAGTTCTTC
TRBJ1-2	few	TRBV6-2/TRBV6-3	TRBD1	CASSYGGQGIRGYTF	TGTGCCAGCAGTTACGGAGGACAGGGGATTCGAGGCTACACCTTC
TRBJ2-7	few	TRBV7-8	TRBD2	CASSVGLAGDYEQYF	TGTGCCAGCAGCGTCGGACTAGCGGGGGACTACGAGCAGTACTTC
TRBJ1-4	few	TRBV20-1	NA	CSAREPPAGEKLFF	TGCAGTGCTAGAGAGCCTCCAGCAGGCGAAAAACTGTTTTTT
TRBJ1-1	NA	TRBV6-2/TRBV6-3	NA	CASSLKVNTEAFF	TGTGCCAGCAGTTTAAAGGTGAACACTGAAGCTTTCTTT
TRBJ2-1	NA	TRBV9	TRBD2	CASSVGTSGGLYNEQFF	TGTGCCAGCAGCGTAGGGACTAGCGGGGGCCTCTACAATGAGCAGTTCTTC
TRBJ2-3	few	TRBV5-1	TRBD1	CASSLGGPANWMDTQYF	TGCGCCAGCAGTTTAGGGGGCCCCGCTAATTGGATGGATACGCAGTATTTT
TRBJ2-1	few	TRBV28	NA	CASSEGYNEQFF	TGTGCCAGCAGTGAGGGGTATAATGAGCAGTTCTTC
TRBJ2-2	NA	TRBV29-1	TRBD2	CSVPGTLAGDHNTGELFF	TGCAGCGTCCCAGGGACTCTAGCGGGGGACCATAACACCGGGGAGCTGTTTTTT
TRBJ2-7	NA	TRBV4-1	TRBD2	CASSQDGLGRGEQYF	TGCGCCAGCAGCCAAGATGGACTAGGAAGAGGCGAGCAGTACTTC
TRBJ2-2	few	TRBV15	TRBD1	CATSGTVNTGELFF	TGTGCCACCAGCGGGACAGTCAACACCGGGGAGCTGTTTTTT
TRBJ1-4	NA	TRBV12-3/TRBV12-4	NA	CASSIMTQGGEKLFF	TGTGCCAGCAGTATAATGACCCAAGGTGGCGAAAAACTGTTTTTT
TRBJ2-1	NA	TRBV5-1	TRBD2	CASAWGGDYNEQFF	TGCGCCAGCGCCTGGGGAGGGGACTACAATGAGCAGTTCTTC
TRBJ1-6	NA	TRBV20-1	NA	CSAREMVGSYNSPLHF	TGCAGTGCCCGTGAGATGGTTGGCTCCTATAATTCACCCCTCCACTTT